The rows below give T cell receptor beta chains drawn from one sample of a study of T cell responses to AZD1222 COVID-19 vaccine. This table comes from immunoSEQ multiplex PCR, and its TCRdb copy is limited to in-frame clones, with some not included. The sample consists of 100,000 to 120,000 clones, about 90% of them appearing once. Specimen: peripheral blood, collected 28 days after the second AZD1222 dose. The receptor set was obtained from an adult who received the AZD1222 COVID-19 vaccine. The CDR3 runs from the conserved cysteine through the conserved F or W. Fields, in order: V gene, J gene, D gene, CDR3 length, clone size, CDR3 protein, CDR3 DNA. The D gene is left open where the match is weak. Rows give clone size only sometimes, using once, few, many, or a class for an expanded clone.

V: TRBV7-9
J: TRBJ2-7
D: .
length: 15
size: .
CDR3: CASSGGGRLSFEQYF
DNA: TGTGCCAGCAGCGGAGGGGGCAGATTAAGTTTCGAGCAGTACTTC

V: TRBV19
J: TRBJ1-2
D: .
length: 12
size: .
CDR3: CAPKGAGEGYTF
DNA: TGTGCCCCCAAGGGAGCCGGGGAAGGCTACACCTTC

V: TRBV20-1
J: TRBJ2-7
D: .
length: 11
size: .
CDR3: CSARVFDAQYF
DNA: TGCAGTGCTAGAGTTTTCGATGCGCAGTACTTC

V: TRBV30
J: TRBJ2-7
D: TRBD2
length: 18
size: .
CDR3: CAWSVHIGGTHPSYEQYF
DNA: TGTGCCTGGAGCGTTCATATCGGGGGGACTCATCCTTCCTACGAGCAGTACTTC

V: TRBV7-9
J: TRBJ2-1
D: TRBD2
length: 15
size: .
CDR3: CASSSLAGAYNEQFF
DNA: TGTGCCAGCAGCTCTCTGGCGGGAGCCTACAATGAGCAGTTCTTC

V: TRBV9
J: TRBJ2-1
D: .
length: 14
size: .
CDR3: CASSLTVRDNEQFF
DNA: TGTGCCAGCAGTTTAACCGTTCGAGACAATGAGCAGTTCTTC

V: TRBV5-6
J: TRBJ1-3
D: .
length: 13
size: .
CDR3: CASRVRLGNTIYF
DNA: TGTGCCAGCAGAGTGAGGCTTGGAAACACCATATATTTT

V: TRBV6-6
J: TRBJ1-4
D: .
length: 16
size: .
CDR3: CASTNARGAANEKLFF
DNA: TGTGCCAGCACTAACGCGCGGGGGGCAGCTAATGAAAAACTGTTTTTT

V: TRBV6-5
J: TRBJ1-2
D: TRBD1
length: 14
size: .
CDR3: CASSTGQGTYGYTF
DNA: TGTGCCAGCAGTACGGGACAGGGGACCTATGGCTACACCTTC

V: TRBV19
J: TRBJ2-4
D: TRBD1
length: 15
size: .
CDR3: CASTPVGQGSSIQYF
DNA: TGTGCCAGTACCCCGGTGGGACAGGGTAGTTCCATTCAGTACTTC

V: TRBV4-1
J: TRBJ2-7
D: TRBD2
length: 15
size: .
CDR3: CASSRAAGESYEQYF
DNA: TGCGCTAGCAGCCGAGCAGCGGGAGAATCCTACGAGCAGTACTTC

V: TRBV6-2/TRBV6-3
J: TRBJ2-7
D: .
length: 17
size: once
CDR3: CASSYSLRSIKDYEQYF
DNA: TGTGCCAGCAGTTACTCCCTCAGGTCCATTAAGGACTACGAGCAGTACTTC

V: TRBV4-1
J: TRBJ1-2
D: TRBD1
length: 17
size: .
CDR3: CASSLRQGVGSDYGYTF
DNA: TGCGCCAGCAGCCTACGACAGGGTGTAGGTTCGGACTATGGCTACACCTTC

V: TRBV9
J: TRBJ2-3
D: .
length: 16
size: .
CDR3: CASSASAGTSTDTQYF
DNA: TGTGCCAGCAGTGCGTCAGCGGGGACAAGCACAGATACGCAGTATTTT

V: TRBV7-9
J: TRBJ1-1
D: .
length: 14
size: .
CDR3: CASSFRQEGTEAFF
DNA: TGTGCCAGCAGCTTTAGACAGGAGGGCACTGAAGCTTTCTTT

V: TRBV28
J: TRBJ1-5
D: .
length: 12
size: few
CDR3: CASSASNQPQHF
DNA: TGTGCCAGCAGTGCGAGTAATCAGCCCCAGCATTTT

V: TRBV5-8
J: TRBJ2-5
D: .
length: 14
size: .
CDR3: CASSLSGNQETQYF
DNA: TGTGCCAGCAGCCTTTCTGGGAACCAAGAGACCCAGTACTTC

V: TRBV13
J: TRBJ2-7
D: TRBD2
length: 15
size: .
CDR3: CASSLAKRGTYEQYF
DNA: TGTGCCAGCAGCTTAGCTAAGCGGGGTACATACGAGCAGTACTTC

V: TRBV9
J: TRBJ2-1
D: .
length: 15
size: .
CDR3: CASSVGPGSGNEQFF
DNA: TGTGCCAGCAGCGTGGGGCCGGGGTCGGGCAATGAGCAGTTCTTC

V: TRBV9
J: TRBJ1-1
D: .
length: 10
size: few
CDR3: CATGRGEAFF
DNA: TGTGCCACAGGGAGGGGTGAAGCTTTCTTT

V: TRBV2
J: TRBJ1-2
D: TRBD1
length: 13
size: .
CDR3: CASSQGGAGGYTF
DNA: TGTGCCAGCAGCCAGGGGGGGGCAGGAGGCTACACCTTC

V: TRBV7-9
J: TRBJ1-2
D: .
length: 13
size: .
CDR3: CASSLAGAYGYTF
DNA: TGTGCCAGCAGCTTGGCAGGGGCCTATGGCTACACCTTC

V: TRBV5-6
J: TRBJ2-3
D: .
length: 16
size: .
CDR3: CASSFGGKGSTDTQYF
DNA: TGTGCCAGCAGCTTTGGGGGCAAGGGGAGCACAGATACGCAGTATTTT

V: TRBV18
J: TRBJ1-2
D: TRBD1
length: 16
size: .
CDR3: CASSPQDRGLQYGYTF
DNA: TGTGCCAGCTCACCACAGGACAGGGGGCTACAGTATGGCTACACCTTC

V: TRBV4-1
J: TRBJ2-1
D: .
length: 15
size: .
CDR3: CASSQEGARGNEQFF
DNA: TGCGCCAGCAGCCAAGAAGGGGCTAGGGGCAATGAGCAGTTCTTC

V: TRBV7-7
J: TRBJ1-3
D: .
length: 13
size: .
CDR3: CASSLDGGSTIYF
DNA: TGTGCCAGCAGCTTAGACGGTGGAAGCACCATATATTTT

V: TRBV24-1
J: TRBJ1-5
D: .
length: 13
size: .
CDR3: CATSGQPGQPQHF
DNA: TGTGCCACCAGTGGCCAACCCGGTCAGCCCCAGCATTTT

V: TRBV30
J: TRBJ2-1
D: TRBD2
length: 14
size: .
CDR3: CAWVLAGGDNEQFF
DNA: TGTGCCTGGGTACTAGCGGGAGGCGACAATGAGCAGTTCTTC

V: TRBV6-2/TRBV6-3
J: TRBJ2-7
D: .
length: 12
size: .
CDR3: CASSFTSYEQYF
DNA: TGTGCCAGCAGTTTTACGTCCTACGAGCAGTACTTC

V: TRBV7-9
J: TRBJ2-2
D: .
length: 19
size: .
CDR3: CASSLWSITTGRLTGELFF
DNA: TGTGCCAGCAGCTTATGGTCGATTACTACCGGGCGTCTCACCGGGGAGCTGTTTTTT

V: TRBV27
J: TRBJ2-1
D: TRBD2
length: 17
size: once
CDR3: CASRQILLAGENNEQFF
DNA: TGTGCCAGCAGGCAAATCCTGTTAGCGGGAGAGAACAATGAGCAGTTCTTC

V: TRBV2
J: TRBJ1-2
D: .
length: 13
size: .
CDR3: CASSRTTGNGYTF
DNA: TGTGCCAGCAGTCGGACCACCGGTAATGGCTACACCTTC

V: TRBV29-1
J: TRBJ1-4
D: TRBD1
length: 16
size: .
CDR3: CSAGRGQGMTNEKLFF
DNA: TGCAGCGCCGGGAGGGGACAGGGGATGACTAATGAAAAACTGTTTTTT

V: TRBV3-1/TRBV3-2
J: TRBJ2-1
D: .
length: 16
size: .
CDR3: CASSQDGGPVYNEQFF
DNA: TGTGCCAGCAGCCAAGACGGGGGGCCGGTCTACAATGAGCAGTTCTTC

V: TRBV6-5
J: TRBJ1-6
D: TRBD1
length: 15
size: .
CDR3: CASSTQGASDSPLHF
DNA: TGTGCCAGCAGTACCCAGGGGGCTTCGGATTCACCCCTCCACTTT

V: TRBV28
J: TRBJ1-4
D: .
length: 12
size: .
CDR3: CASSESRGKLFF
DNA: TGTGCCAGCAGTGAGTCCCGTGGAAAACTGTTTTTT

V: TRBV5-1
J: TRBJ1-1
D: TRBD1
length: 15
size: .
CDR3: CASSLFQGGNTEAFF
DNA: TGCGCCAGCAGCTTATTTCAGGGGGGTAACACTGAAGCTTTCTTT

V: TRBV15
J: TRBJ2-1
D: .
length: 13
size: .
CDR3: CATSGGPWNEQFF
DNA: TGTGCCACCAGCGGCGGGCCATGGAATGAGCAGTTCTTC

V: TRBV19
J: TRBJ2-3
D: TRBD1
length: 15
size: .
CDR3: CASSNRTGVTDTQYF
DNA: TGTGCCAGTAGTAATCGAACAGGGGTCACAGATACGCAGTATTTT

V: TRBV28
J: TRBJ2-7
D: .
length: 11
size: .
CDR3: CASSLGGEQYF
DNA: TGTGCCAGCAGTTTAGGGGGCGAGCAGTACTTC

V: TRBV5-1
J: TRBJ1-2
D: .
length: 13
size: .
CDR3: CASSRTANYGYTF
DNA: TGCGCCAGCAGCAGGACAGCTAACTATGGCTACACCTTC

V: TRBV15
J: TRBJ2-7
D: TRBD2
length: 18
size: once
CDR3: CATSRDSAGAVTAYEQYF
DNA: TGTGCCACCAGCAGAGATTCGGCGGGAGCAGTAACAGCCTACGAGCAGTACTTC

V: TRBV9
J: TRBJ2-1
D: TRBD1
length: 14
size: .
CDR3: CASSVGDRGAEQFF
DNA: TGTGCCAGCAGCGTAGGGGACAGGGGCGCGGAGCAGTTCTTC

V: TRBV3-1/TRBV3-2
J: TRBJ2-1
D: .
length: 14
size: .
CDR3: CASSQGQGLYEQFF
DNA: TGTGCCAGCAGCCAAGGACAGGGACTATATGAGCAGTTCTTC

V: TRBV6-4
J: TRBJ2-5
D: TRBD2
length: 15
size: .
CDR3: CASSVNGGAGETQYF
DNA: TGTGCCAGCAGTGTCAACGGGGGGGCCGGGGAGACCCAGTACTTC

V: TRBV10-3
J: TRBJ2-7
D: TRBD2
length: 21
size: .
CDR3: CAISLGPLGLAGAARIYEQYF
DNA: TGTGCCATCAGTTTGGGCCCACTGGGACTAGCGGGGGCCGCGAGGATCTACGAGCAGTACTTC

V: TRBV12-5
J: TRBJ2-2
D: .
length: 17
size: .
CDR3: CASAPGSGQSNTGELFF
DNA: TGTGCTAGTGCCCCCGGGAGCGGACAATCGAACACCGGGGAGCTGTTTTTT

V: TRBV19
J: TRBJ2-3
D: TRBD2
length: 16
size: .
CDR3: CASTYRWSGMSDTQYF
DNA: TGTGCCAGTACCTATAGGTGGAGCGGGATGTCAGATACGCAGTATTTT

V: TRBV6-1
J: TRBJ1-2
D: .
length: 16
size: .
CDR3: CASSENFLDGHYGYTF
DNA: TGTGCCAGCAGTGAAAATTTCCTAGACGGACACTATGGCTACACCTTC

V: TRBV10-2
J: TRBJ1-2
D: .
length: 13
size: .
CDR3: CASSGGRKYGYTF
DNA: TGCGCCAGCAGTGGAGGGCGAAAATATGGCTACACCTTC

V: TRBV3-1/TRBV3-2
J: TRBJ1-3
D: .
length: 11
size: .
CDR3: CASSLDRGIYF
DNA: TGTGCCAGCAGCCTCGACCGGGGGATATATTTT